This record concerns one TCR beta chain sequence. No antigen is known for it. The data are from a study of graft-versus-host responses after intestinal transplantation. Turning to the study itself: Every recipient had anti-thymocyte globulin induction and 2 to 3 years of tacrolimus plus steroids.

Assay used: immunoSEQ multiplex PCR; TCRdb lists only in-frame clones, some missing. The sample gives 96,000 or so clones, around nine tenths of which show up once; roughly 0.17% is in the top ten. CDR1 SGHRS and CDR2 YFSETQ come from the germline V gene. This CDR3 is 15 amino acids long. J was trimmed by 8 bases and V by 5 bases; bases with no gene match: 12. Study-wide points: Recipient marrow contained GvH clones, some of which appeared first in ileum or blood. Allografts of patients with graft-donor T cell macrochimerism showed high graft-versus-host to host-versus-graft clone ratios.

The sample consisted of unstimulated CD4+ T cells sorted from spleen or lymph node cells, taken before intestinal transplant. This sequence joins TRBV5-1 and TRBJ2-1; 8 bases line up with TRBD2. The sequence came from a human donor who received an intestinal transplant. Here the CDR3 DNA reads TGCGCCAGCAGAGGTTGGGTAGCGGGAATCGATGAGCAGTTCTTC. Encoded protein: CASRGWVAGIDEQFF.